This T cell receptor beta chain was documented in a study of cytomegalovirus exposure and HLA in healthy donors. The study, taken as a whole, reports: In a later analysis, at a false discovery rate of 0.05, 16,951 TCR beta sequences matched HLA alleles. Some V segments, including TRBV6-2 and TRBV6-3, were excluded as indistinguishable. About 87% or about 30% of the time was how often most TCR beta V segments were productive, according to an earlier analysis. The Asian-associated ancestry cluster reportedly had fewer N-insertions than the approximately 630-donor mean in a later analysis.

The PCR ran on 60 Vbeta and 13 Jbeta primers. Sequenced by immunoSEQ multiplex PCR; TCRdb stores in-frame clones only, minus some. This table holds about 75,000 clones. V shed 7 bases and J shed 0 bases, with 21 bases lying between them. The germline V gene has CDR1 SQVTM and CDR2 ANQGSEA. This CDR3 comprises 16 residues. Turning to this clone: Its specificity is not known.

Specimen: PBMCs. The chain links TRBV29-1 to TRBJ1-1; D perhaps matches TRBD1 (6 bases). The origin of this receptor is a man aged 35 to 55 in good health and CMV-seronegative. In DNA, the CDR3 is TGCAGCGCCCCGAACCCCAGGGGCGTTATGAACACTGAAGCTTTCTTT. This encodes CSAPNPRGVMNTEAFF.